These T cell receptor beta chains were read from a single sample in a study of T cells in Graves' hyperthyroidism and ophthalmopathy. One entry per CDR3 protein, called by TCRdb with MiXCR from the multiplex PCR reads. This table holds some 510,000 distinct CDR3 sequences, 46% found once. The sample was peripheral blood or thyroid tissue (not recorded which). The receptors stem from a woman younger than 35 with Graves' hyperthyroidism. Each CDR3 is given with its conserved first and last residue. D genes are given only for firm matches. The size entry is marked missing in some rows and otherwise reads once, few, many or a size class.

TRBV7-2,.,TRBJ1-2,.,12,CASSRFGGGYTF,TGTGCCAGCAGCCGATTCGGAGGTGGCTACACCTTC
TRBV20-1,.,TRBJ1-4,.,14,CSASRETTNEKLFF,TGCAGTGCCAGCAGGGAAACAACTAATGAAAAACTGTTTTTT
TRBV29-1,.,TRBJ2-2,TRBD1,14,CSAADRVGTGELFF,TGCAGCGCCGCGGACAGGGTGGGGACCGGGGAGCTGTTTTTT
TRBV20-1,many,TRBJ2-2,.,12,CSAREGRESLFF,TGCAGTGCTAGAGAGGGAAGGGAGTCACTGTTTTTT
TRBV29-1,.,TRBJ2-3,.,13,CSVEVSSGDTQYF,TGCAGCGTTGAAGTGTCGTCCGGAGATACGCAGTATTTT
TRBV2,.,TRBJ1-5,.,9,CASSSPQHF,TGTGCCAGCAGTTCACCCCAGCATTTT
TRBV20-1,few,TRBJ1-2,.,12,CSASRQGYGYTF,TGCAGTGCTAGTAGGCAAGGGTATGGCTACACCTTC
TRBV2,.,TRBJ2-7,.,13,CASRTDSSYEQYF,TGTGCCAGCAGGACGGACAGCAGCTACGAGCAGTACTTC
TRBV5-1,few,TRBJ1-1,.,13,CASSQAELTEAFF,TGCGCCAGCAGCCAAGCTGAGCTCACTGAAGCTTTCTTT
TRBV29-1,many,TRBJ1-2,.,13,CSVEDYEGYGYTF,TGCAGCGTTGAAGATTACGAGGGATATGGCTACACCTTC
TRBV2,.,TRBJ1-1,.,16,CASSEGTGEPSTEAFF,TGTGCCAGCAGTGAAGGAACAGGAGAGCCCTCCACTGAAGCTTTCTTT
TRBV7-9,few,TRBJ2-7,TRBD1,15,CASSLVDRGIYEQYF,TGTGCCAGCAGCTTAGTGGACAGGGGGATCTACGAGCAGTACTTC
TRBV5-4,.,TRBJ1-6,.,18,CASSFSQGLLFYNSPLHF,TGTGCCAGCAGCTTTTCACAGGGACTGCTATTCTATAATTCACCCCTCCACTTT
TRBV24-1,.,TRBJ1-1,.,16,CASSFSTAEVNTEAFF,TGTGCCAGCAGTTTTTCGACAGCCGAGGTGAACACTGAAGCTTTCTTT
TRBV7-3,.,TRBJ2-2,.,12,CASSSGYGELFF,TGTGCCAGCAGCTCAGGGTACGGGGAGCTGTTTTTT
TRBV25-1,.,TRBJ1-1,.,12,CAWRLEATEAFF,TGTGCGTGGAGGTTGGAGGCAACTGAAGCTTTCTTT
TRBV29-1,.,TRBJ2-5,.,14,CSLSTQGAQETQYF,TGCAGTCTTAGTACCCAAGGGGCTCAAGAGACCCAGTACTTC
TRBV2,few,TRBJ2-7,.,14,CASSYRSRGREQYF,TGTGCCAGCAGTTACAGGAGCAGGGGTCGCGAGCAGTACTTC
TRBV2,.,TRBJ2-7,TRBD1,13,CASRKQGACEQYF,TGTGCCAGCAGGAAACAGGGGGCTTGCGAGCAGTACTTC
TRBV20-1,.,TRBJ1-4,.,12,CSAKPSYIKLFF,TGCAGTGCTAAGCCCTCGTATATAAAACTGTTTTTT
TRBV7-8,.,TRBJ2-7,.,15,CASSQDLGSPYEQYF,TGTGCCAGCAGCCAAGACCTCGGGTCCCCCTACGAGCAGTACTTC
TRBV5-1,.,TRBJ1-4,.,16,CASSLAVLGRDEKLFF,TGCGCCAGCAGCTTGGCCGTACTGGGACGAGATGAAAAACTGTTTTTT
TRBV24-1,.,TRBJ1-5,.,14,CAISTGYSNQPQHF,TGTGCCATCAGTACAGGATATAGCAATCAGCCCCAGCATTTT
TRBV19,few,TRBJ1-1,.,12,CASLETDTEAFF,TGTGCCAGTTTGGAGACTGACACTGAAGCTTTCTTT
TRBV10-2,many,TRBJ2-5,.,12,CASGLGRETQYF,TGCGCCAGTGGCTTGGGGAGAGAGACCCAGTACTTC
TRBV10-3,few,TRBJ2-7,TRBD2,14,CASGWREGSHEQYF,TGTGCCTCCGGGTGGCGGGAGGGTTCCCACGAGCAGTACTTC
TRBV15,.,TRBJ2-7,TRBD2,17,CATSRDASGTFSYEQYF,TGTGCCACCAGCAGAGATGCGAGCGGGACCTTCTCCTACGAGCAGTACTTC
TRBV5-1,.,TRBJ1-3,.,16,CASSPETERSGNTIYF,TGCGCCAGCAGCCCAGAGACAGAACGCTCTGGAAACACCATATATTTT
TRBV20-1,.,TRBJ1-5,.,13,CSARGGVNQPQHF,TGCAGTGCTAGGGGAGGGGTCAATCAGCCCCAGCATTTT
TRBV2,few,TRBJ1-2,.,13,CASPPPVSYGYTF,TGTGCCAGCCCCCCCCCAGTGAGCTATGGCTACACCTTC
TRBV20-1,few,TRBJ1-2,TRBD1,15,CSARSLGQGAYGYTF,TGCAGTGCTAGGAGCTTGGGACAGGGGGCGTATGGCTACACCTTC
TRBV29-1,many,TRBJ2-5,TRBD2,15,CSVPLLAGGGETQYF,TGCAGCGTCCCCTTACTAGCGGGAGGGGGGGAGACCCAGTACTTC
TRBV6-5,many,TRBJ1-3,.,15,CASTRSGGLGNTIYF,TGTGCCAGCACCCGGTCTGGGGGGCTCGGAAACACCATATATTTT
TRBV2,many,TRBJ1-6,.,13,CASISLVGSPLHF,TGTGCCAGCATCTCCCTGGTGGGTTCACCCCTCCACTTT
TRBV4-1,few,TRBJ2-7,.,13,CASSQGRTYEQYF,TGCGCCAGCAGCCAGGGACGGACCTACGAGCAGTACTTC
TRBV5-5,.,TRBJ2-7,TRBD1,13,CASSLNRGNDQYF,TGTGCCAGCAGCTTAAACAGGGGGAACGATCAGTACTTC
TRBV2,.,TRBJ1-1,.,15,CASSTRGALDTEAFF,TGTGCCAGCAGTACGAGGGGCGCGTTGGACACTGAAGCTTTCTTT
TRBV7-4,.,TRBJ1-1,.,16,CASSLVDGRLNTEAFF,TGTGCCAGCAGCTTAGTAGACGGAAGATTGAACACTGAAGCTTTCTTT
TRBV7-3,.,TRBJ2-5,.,14,CASSPDTGAETQYF,TGTGCCAGCAGCCCTGACACCGGGGCGGAGACCCAGTACTTC
TRBV2,.,TRBJ1-5,TRBD1,13,CASAGTGFQPQHF,TGTGCCAGCGCCGGGACAGGGTTTCAGCCCCAGCATTTT
TRBV25-1,.,TRBJ1-2,.,11,CASSEYEGYTF,TGTGCCAGCAGTGAATACGAAGGCTACACCTTC